Presented here are 8 T cell receptor beta chains from one specimen sequenced in a study of cytomegalovirus exposure and HLA in healthy donors. It was with 60 Vbeta and 13 Jbeta primers that the PCR ran. TCRdb's table, derived via immunoSEQ multiplex PCR, lists solely in-frame clones and lacks some. Here the sample spans 200,000 or so clones, approximately 88% being singletons. Material: PBMCs. Receptor source: a boy younger than 18 in good health and CMV-seronegative.

The rearrangement joins TRBV19 to TRBJ2-7, with D possibly being TRBD1 (6 bases). The CDR3 sequence is 15 residues long. The germline V gene has CDR1 LNHDA and CDR2 SQIVND (reference sequence). Trimming took off 4 bases at V and 9 bases at J, with 22 bases between the two ends. CDR3 DNA: TGTGCCAGTAGTAGACGGGACACGTTGATGGGTGGGCAGTACTTC. Its translation is CASSRRDTLMGGQYF.

The CDR3, as DNA: TGTGCCAGCGCGATAATACGAATTTCTGAAGCTTTCTTT. As protein: CASAIIRISEAFF. The chain joins TRBV28 to TRBJ1-1; D remains ambiguous. Per the germline V gene, CDR1 is MDHEN and CDR2 is SYDVKM. The ends were cut back, 8 bases at V and 6 bases at J, with 16 bases in the middle. CDR3 length: 13 residues. Filled out from reference TRBV28 and TRBJ1-1, the complete variable domain reads DVKVTQSSRYLVKRTGEKVFLECVQDMDHENMFWYRQDPGLGLRLIYFSYDVKMKEKGDIPEGYSVSREKKERFSLILESASTNQTSMYLCASAIIRISEAFFGQGTRLTVV.

V usage is TRBV6-1 and J usage is TRBJ1-2; 7 bases fit TRBD1. This CDR3 contains 13 residues. J was trimmed by 3 bases and V by 4 bases; bases with no gene match: 2. Germline values: CDR1 MNHNS, CDR2 SASEGT. CDR3 sequence (DNA): TGTGCCAGCAGTGCCACAGGGGACTATGGCTACACCTTC. It is translated as CASSATGDYGYTF.

The genes are TRBV27 and TRBJ1-6, with D perhaps TRBD1 (5 bases). From germline, CDR1 is MNHEY and CDR2 SMNVEV (reference sequence). V was cut by 3 bases and J by 7 bases, with 16 bases left in between. The CDR3 runs to 16 residues. CDR3 sequence (DNA): TGTGCCAGCAGTTTCCTCGGGCAGGGCGAAAATTCACCCCTCCACTTT. This translates into CASSFLGQGENSPLHF.

This clone has just a few counts. This chain joins TRBV7-9 and TRBJ2-7, with D hard to call. The V gene lost 3 bases and the J gene lost 3 bases, with 9 bases spanning the gap. CDR1 is SEHNR and CDR2 is FQNEAQ in the germline V gene (reference sequence). This CDR3 has 13 residues. This chain's CDR3 is CASSFGSFYEQYF. As DNA, the CDR3 is TGTGCCAGCAGCTTTGGCTCTTTCTACGAGCAGTACTTC.

The chain employs TRBV18 and TRBJ2-7; 7 bases agree with TRBD2. Per the germline V gene, CDR1 is KGHSH and CDR2 is LQKENI. The V and J ends lost 8 bases and 3 bases, in that order; junction bases with no gene match: 1. The CDR3 has 11 residues. CDR3 nucleotides: TGTGCCAGCGGGAGGGGCTACGAGCAGTACTTC. It encodes CASGRGYEQYF.

The chain links TRBV7-9 to TRBJ2-7; D remains ambiguous. The CDR3 is 12 residues long. V gave up 4 bases and J gave up 1 base, with 5 bases separating them. The germline gives CDR1 SEHNR, CDR2 FQNEAQ (reference sequence). CDR3 protein: CASSSESYEQYF. The CDR3 region has the DNA TGTGCCAGCAGCTCAGAATCCTACGAGCAGTACTTC.

The count of this clone is one. This chain uses TRBV7-9 with TRBJ2-7; weak D call: TRBD2 (6 bases). Trimming left V 6 bases short and J 0 bases short, with 15 bases between. The CDR3 is 15 residues long. CDR1 SEHNR and CDR2 FQNEAQ come from the germline V gene (reference sequence). DNA for the CDR3: TGTGCCAGCAGTCGGCGGGAAACCCTCTCCTACGAGCAGTACTTC. This gives the protein CASSRRETLSYEQYF. The full variable domain, in which reference TRBV7-9 and TRBJ2-7 provide the parts outside the CDR3, is DTGVSQNPRHKITKRGQNVTFRCDPISEHNRLYWYRQTLGQGPEFLTYFQNEAQLEKSRLLSDRFSAERPKGSFSTLEIQRTEQGDSAMYLCASSRRETLSYEQYFGPGTRLTVT.